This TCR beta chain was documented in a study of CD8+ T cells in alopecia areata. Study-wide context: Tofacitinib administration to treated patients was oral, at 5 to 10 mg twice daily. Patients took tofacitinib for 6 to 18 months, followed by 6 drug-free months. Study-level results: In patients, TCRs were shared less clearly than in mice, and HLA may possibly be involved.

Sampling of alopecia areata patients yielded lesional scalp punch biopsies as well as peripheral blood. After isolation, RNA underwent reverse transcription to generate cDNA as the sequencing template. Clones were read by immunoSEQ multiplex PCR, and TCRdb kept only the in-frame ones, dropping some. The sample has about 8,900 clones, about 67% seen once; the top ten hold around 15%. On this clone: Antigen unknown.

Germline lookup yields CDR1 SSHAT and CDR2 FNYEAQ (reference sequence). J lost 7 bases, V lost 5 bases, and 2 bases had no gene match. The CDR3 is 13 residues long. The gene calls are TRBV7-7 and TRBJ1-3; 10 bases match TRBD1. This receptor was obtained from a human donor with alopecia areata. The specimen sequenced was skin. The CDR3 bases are TGTGCCAGCAGCGCGGGACAGGGGAACACCATATATTTT. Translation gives CASSAGQGNTIYF.